These T cell receptor beta chains were read from a single sample in a study of Ad26.COV2.S vaccination and SARS-CoV-2 variants. Sequenced by immunoSEQ multiplex PCR; TCRdb stores in-frame clones only, minus some. Of around 340,000 clones listed, about 88% are singletons. The specimen comprised peripheral blood, sampled in a trial of Ad26.COV2.S vaccine versus placebo. The source is a person aged 18-65 years who received the Ad26.COV2.S COVID-19 vaccine or a placebo. The CDR3 runs from the conserved cysteine through the conserved F or W. Fields, in order: D gene, V gene, clone size, J gene, CDR3 protein, CDR3 DNA. The D gene is left open where the match is weak. A clone size is listed for some rows: how often the clone was seen (once, few, many), or a class if it is expanded.

TRBD2	TRBV11-2	once	TRBJ2-3	CASSRRREGPSVTQYF	TGTGCCAGCAGCCGTAGGCGGGAGGGCCCTAGTGTTACGCAGTATTTT
.	TRBV12-3/TRBV12-4	.	TRBJ2-1	CASGRNNEQFF	TGTGCCTCGGGACGGAATAATGAGCAGTTCTTC
TRBD2	TRBV4-1	.	TRBJ2-3	CASSGAFSGGRDTQYF	TGCGCCAGCAGCGGAGCCTTTAGCGGGGGGAGAGATACGCAGTATTTT
.	TRBV2	once	TRBJ1-5	CASSGEHFSNQPQHF	TGTGCCAGCAGTGGGGAGCACTTTAGCAATCAGCCCCAGCATTTT
.	TRBV4-1	.	TRBJ2-7	CASSFPGSTYEQYF	TGCGCCAGCAGTTTCCCAGGGAGCACCTACGAGCAGTACTTC
TRBD2	TRBV6-1	many	TRBJ2-7	CASSDGAGGSGEQYF	TGTGCCAGCAGTGATGGGGCGGGAGGGTCAGGCGAGCAGTACTTC
TRBD1	TRBV30	once	TRBJ1-3	CAWNTGTGGNTIYF	TGTGCCTGGAACACCGGGACAGGGGGAAACACCATATATTTT
.	TRBV20-1	few	TRBJ1-5	CSANDGREHQPQHF	TGCAGTGCTAATGACGGTAGAGAACATCAGCCCCAGCATTTT
.	TRBV9	.	TRBJ1-3	CASSVEGGTGNTIYF	TGTGCCAGCAGCGTAGAGGGCGGCACTGGAAACACCATATATTTT
TRBD2	TRBV24-1	.	TRBJ2-1	CATSDRTSGISGEQFF	TGTGCCACCAGTGATCGAACTAGCGGGATTTCGGGTGAGCAGTTCTTC
.	TRBV6-5	.	TRBJ2-2	CASSQKGGGELFF	TGTGCCAGCAGCCAGAAAGGGGGCGGGGAGCTGTTTTTT
.	TRBV6-5	.	TRBJ1-6	CASSYSPGAGSPLHF	TGTGCCAGCAGTTACTCTCCTGGCGCCGGGTCACCCCTCCACTTT
.	TRBV30	.	TRBJ1-2	CALGMLGYGYTF	TGTGCGCTGGGGATGTTGGGGTATGGCTACACCTTC
.	TRBV6-5	.	TRBJ2-5	CASSLREETQYF	TGTGCCAGCTCCTTACGAGAAGAGACCCAGTACTTC
TRBD1	TRBV5-1	.	TRBJ1-1	CASSLQGVTEAFF	TGCGCCAGCAGCCTACAGGGGGTAACTGAAGCTTTCTTT
.	TRBV5-1	.	TRBJ2-1	CASSLGQLYNEQFF	TGCGCCAGCAGCTTGGGACAGCTCTACAATGAGCAGTTCTTC
.	TRBV6-4	.	TRBJ1-5	CASSELGKCNQPQHF	TGTGCCAGCAGTGAATTGGGTAAATGCAATCAGCCCCAGCATTTT
TRBD1	TRBV6-4	.	TRBJ2-3	CASSASGTGTDTQYF	TGTGCCAGCAGTGCCTCCGGGACAGGCACAGATACGCAGTATTTT
TRBD1	TRBV6-2/TRBV6-3	once	TRBJ1-1	CASSYHTGTGYQNTEAFF	TGTGCCAGCAGTTACCATACCGGGACAGGGTATCAGAACACTGAAGCTTTCTTT
.	TRBV27	.	TRBJ2-7	CASSSTTDHYEQYF	TGTGCCAGCAGTTCGACGACAGACCACTACGAGCAGTACTTC
TRBD1	TRBV13	.	TRBJ2-7	CASSSTGTGGEQYF	TGTGCCAGCAGCTCCACCGGGACAGGCGGCGAGCAGTACTTC
.	TRBV5-6	.	TRBJ2-5	CASSRGGSGKQETQYF	TGTGCCAGCAGCCGAGGGGGGAGCGGGAAACAAGAGACCCAGTACTTC
.	TRBV4-1	.	TRBJ1-1	CASSQENTNTEAFF	TGCGCCAGCAGCCAAGAAAACACGAACACTGAAGCTTTCTTT
TRBD1	TRBV24-1	.	TRBJ2-7	CATSVPGQVYYEQYF	TGTGCCACCAGTGTTCCGGGACAGGTCTACTACGAGCAGTACTTC
.	TRBV5-1	once	TRBJ2-1	CASSLAGGYSNEQFF	TGCGCCAGCAGCTTGGCTGGCGGTTACTCCAATGAGCAGTTCTTC
.	TRBV11-2	few	TRBJ2-1	CASSLAGGSSYNEQFF	TGTGCCAGCAGCTTAGCCGGGGGAAGCTCCTACAATGAGCAGTTCTTC
TRBD1	TRBV5-4	once	TRBJ1-1	CASSIGAGGALNTEAFF	TGTGCCAGCAGTATTGGGGCAGGGGGCGCCTTAAACACTGAAGCTTTCTTT
TRBD2	TRBV6-5	.	TRBJ2-2	CASRLAGENGELFF	TGTGCCAGCAGACTAGCGGGAGAAAACGGGGAGCTGTTTTTT